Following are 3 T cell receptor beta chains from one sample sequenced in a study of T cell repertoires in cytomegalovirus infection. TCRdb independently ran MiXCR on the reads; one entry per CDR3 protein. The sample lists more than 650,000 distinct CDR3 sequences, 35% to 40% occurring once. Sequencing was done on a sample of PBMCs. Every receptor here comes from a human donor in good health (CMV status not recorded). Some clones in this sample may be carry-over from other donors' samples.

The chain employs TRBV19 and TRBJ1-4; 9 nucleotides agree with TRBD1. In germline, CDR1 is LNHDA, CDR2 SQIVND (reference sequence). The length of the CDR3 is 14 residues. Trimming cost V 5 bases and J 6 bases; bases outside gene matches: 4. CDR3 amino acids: CASSPRQGDEKLFF. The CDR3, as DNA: TGTGCCAGTAGTCCACGACAGGGGGATGAAAAACTGTTTTTT.

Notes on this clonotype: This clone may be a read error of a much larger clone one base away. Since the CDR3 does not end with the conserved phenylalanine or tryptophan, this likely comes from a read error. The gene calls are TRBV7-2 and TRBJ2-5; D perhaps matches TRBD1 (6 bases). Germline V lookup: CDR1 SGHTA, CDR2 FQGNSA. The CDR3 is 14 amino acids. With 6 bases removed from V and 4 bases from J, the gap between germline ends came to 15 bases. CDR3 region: CASSPQGATETQYL. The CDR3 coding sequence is TGTGCCAGCAGTCCACAGGGAGCCACAGAGACCCAGTACTTA.

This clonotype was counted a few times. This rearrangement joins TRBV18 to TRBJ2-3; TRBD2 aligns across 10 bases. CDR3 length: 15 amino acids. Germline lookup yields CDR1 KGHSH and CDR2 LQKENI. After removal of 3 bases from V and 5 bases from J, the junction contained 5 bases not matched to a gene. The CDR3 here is CASSPERGGRDTQYF. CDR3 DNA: TGTGCCAGCTCACCCGAGCGGGGGGGCAGAGATACGCAGTATTTT.